The 10 T cell receptor beta chains given below trace back to one sample, sequenced in a study of blood T cell repertoires in COVID-19. TCRdb's table, derived via immunoSEQ multiplex PCR, lists solely in-frame clones and lacks some. The data contain 250,000 to 300,000 clones, 75% to 90% of them seen just once; the ten biggest clones take up about 1.6%. Specimen: peripheral blood. The receptors come from a woman aged 40 to 50 who had recovered from COVID-19.

The chain recombines TRBV5-6 with TRBJ1-2; D is uncertain. This CDR3 contains 14 residues. Germline loops: CDR1 SGHDT, CDR2 YYEEEE. V was cut by 3 bases and J by 0 bases, with 9 bases left in between. The CDR3 sequence is CASSSQSPNYGYTF. The DNA of the CDR3 is TGTGCCAGCAGCTCCCAAAGCCCTAACTATGGCTACACCTTC.

The chain is built from TRBV5-4 and TRBJ1-1; 9 bases align to TRBD1. The CDR3 extends over 15 amino acids. In germline, CDR1 is SGHNT, CDR2 YYREEE (reference sequence). V dropped 1 base and J dropped 8; count of bases not matched to a gene: 9. CDR3 nucleotides: TGTGCCAGCAGCTTGACAGGGGGCCGGAATTTCGAAGCTTTCTTT. Protein sequence: CASSLTGGRNFEAFF.

The chain carries TRBV5-4 and TRBJ1-4; 7 bases line up with TRBD1. V shed 4 bases and J 11 bases; nucleotides not matched to a gene: 11. Germline CDR1 is SGHNT and CDR2 is YYREEE (reference sequence). The CDR3 is 14 amino acids. In nucleotides, the CDR3 is TGTGCCAGCAGCGACCAAAGACAGGGTCGTAAACTGTTTTTT. Translated, it gives CASSDQRQGRKLFF.

The V gene is TRBV6-2 or TRBV6-3, the J gene TRBJ1-1; D remains unclear. V was clipped by 5 bases and J by 6 bases, with 10 bases between them. From germline, CDR1 is MNHEY and CDR2 SVGEGT. This CDR3 comprises 12 residues. In nucleotides, the CDR3 is TGTGCCAGCAGTATGACAACCGCTGAAGCTTTCTTT. Translating gives CASSMTTAEAFF.

V is TRBV6-1 and J is TRBJ2-5; 14 bases match TRBD2. The V segment lost 0 bases and the J segment 5 bases; nucleotides outside the gene matches: 8. The CDR3 consists of 18 residues. Looked up from germline, CDR1 is MNHNS and CDR2 is SASEGT. The CDR3 sequence: CASSEAVTSGGAFETQYF. The DNA of the CDR3 is TGTGCCAGCAGTGAAGCGGTGACTAGCGGGGGGGCATTTGAGACCCAGTACTTC.

The chain has TRBV7-9 and TRBJ2-3, with TRBD1 identical over 10 bases. Germline assignment: CDR1 SEHNR and CDR2 FQNEAQ (reference sequence). The J segment lost 2 bases and the V segment lost 9 bases, leaving 11 bases of the junction unmatched. The length of the CDR3 is 16 residues. The CDR3 spells CASNGGQGSHTDTQYF. The DNA for the CDR3 is TGTGCCAGTAACGGGGGACAGGGGAGCCACACAGATACGCAGTATTTT. Full variable domain (missing parts from reference TRBV7-9 and TRBJ2-3): DTGVSQNPRHKITKRGQNVTFRCDPISEHNRLYWYRQTLGQGPEFLTYFQNEAQLEKSRLLSDRFSAERPKGSFSTLEIQRTEQGDSAMYLCASNGGQGSHTDTQYFGPGTRLTVL.

In this sample, this clone turned up once. The chain has TRBV4-3 and TRBJ1-2; 7 bases agree with TRBD1. CDR1 is LGHNA, CDR2 YSLEER, per germline. The CDR3 is made up of 16 amino acids. After removal of 1 base from V and 8 bases from J, the junction contained 13 bases not matched to a gene. This CDR3 is CASSQGTGYRGGGYTF. As DNA, the CDR3 is TGCGCCAGCAGCCAAGGAACGGGGTACAGGGGAGGAGGCTACACCTTC.

The sample holds a few counts of this clone. CDR3 in DNA: TGTGCCAGCAGCGGACAGGATTTCAGCTCACCCCTCCACTTT. The encoded protein is CASSGQDFSSPLHF. V usage is TRBV9 and J usage is TRBJ1-6; D is possibly TRBD1 (6 bases). Germline lookup yields CDR1 SGDLS and CDR2 YYNGEE. V was clipped by 3 bases and J by 10 bases, with 14 bases between them. CDR3 size: 14 residues.

This rearrangement joins TRBV4-3 to TRBJ1-2, with TRBD1 matching over 8 bases. Germline CDR1 reads LGHNA; CDR2 reads YSLEER. The J segment lost 2 bases and the V segment lost 4 bases, leaving 6 bases of the junction unmatched. The CDR3 length is 15 residues. The CDR3: CASSPQGALNYGYTF. CDR3 nucleotides: TGCGCCAGCAGCCCTCAGGGGGCATTAAACTATGGCTACACCTTC.

The chain carries TRBV11-2 and TRBJ1-3, with TRBD1 as a possible D gene (6 bases). The CDR3 loop spans 17 amino acids. The V end was cut by 5 bases, the J end by 0 bases, with 17 bases between. Per germline, CDR1 SGHAT and CDR2 FQNNGV. CDR3 bases: TGTGCCAGCAGCCCGCCTCACAGGGCCAACTCTGGAAACACCATATATTTT. Protein: CASSPPHRANSGNTIYF.